Each of the 20 T cell receptor beta chains below was sequenced from the same sample in a study of CD8+CD57+ T cells in acquired aplastic anemia. Genomic DNA acted as the template from which TCR beta VDJ combination and CDR3 sequence profiling were carried out. TCRdb re-derived calls from the reads in MiXCR, one entry per CDR3 protein. The table lists roughly 180,000 distinct CDR3 sequences, 45% to 60% of them singletons. Sequenced patients had shown CD8+CD57+ cell expansion by flow cytometry. The sequencing input was sorted CD4+, CD8+, or CD8+CD57+ T cells (not recorded which) from PBMCs. The receptors derive from a human donor with aplastic anemia.

Ten or more counts support this clonotype. The V gene is TRBV10-1, the J gene TRBJ2-3, with 10 nucleotides matching TRBD1. The germline V gene has CDR1 WNHNN and CDR2 SYGVQD (reference sequence). V lost 6 bases and J lost 4; bases outside the gene matches: 7. The CDR3 runs 15 residues. The chain's CDR3 is CASSQTTGGPDTQYF. In DNA form, the CDR3 reads TGCGCCAGCAGCCAAACGACAGGGGGCCCAGATACGCAGTATTTT.

CDR3: CASSVGVQVTDTQYF. CDR3 bases: TGTGCCAGCAGCGTAGGAGTACAGGTCACAGATACGCAGTATTTT. The chain couples TRBV9 to TRBJ2-3, with D perhaps TRBD1 (5 bases). The V gene's germline CDR1 is SGDLS and CDR2 YYNGEE. The CDR3 runs 15 residues. V lost 0 bases and J lost 2, with 10 bases in between.

CDR3 sequence (DNA): TGTGCCAGCAGGGGAGGGGGGTATAACACCGGGGAGCTGTTTTTT. Translating gives CASRGGGYNTGELFF. This chain joins TRBV25-1 and TRBJ2-2; a possible D gene is TRBD2 (7 bases). Per the germline V gene, CDR1 is MGHDK and CDR2 is SYGVNS. Trimming took 6 bases from V and 2 from J, leaving 13 bases between them. This CDR3 contains 15 residues.

The chain uses TRBV20-1 and TRBJ2-3; D may be TRBD1 (6 bases). The CDR3 length is 13 residues. Germline values: CDR1 DFQATT, CDR2 SNEGSKA (reference sequence). Trimming left V 7 bases short and J 2 bases short, with 13 bases between. The CDR3 is CSEYRGFTDTQYF. The CDR3 nucleotides are TGCAGTGAGTATAGGGGGTTCACAGATACGCAGTATTTT.

This clonotype occurred many times. The rearrangement links TRBV5-1 to TRBJ2-1; D gene uncertain. The CDR3 spans 14 residues. Trimming stripped 4 bases from V and 6 bases from J, with 14 bases between. The germline V gene encodes CDR1 SGHRS and CDR2 YFSETQ. Written as DNA, the CDR3 is TGCGCCAGCAGCGTGACGGGCCCCTCCAATGAGCAGTTCTTC. Encoded protein: CASSVTGPSNEQFF.

V and J are TRBV29-1 and TRBJ2-7; D perhaps matches TRBD2 (6 bases). The CDR3 sequence is 14 residues long. Germline CDR1 SQVTM, CDR2 ANQGSEA. Between the trimmed V and J ends, which lost 6 bases and 0 bases, there was a span of 15 bases. CDR3 region: CSVDPGLVSYEQYF. In DNA form, the CDR3 reads TGCAGCGTCGACCCGGGACTGGTCTCCTACGAGCAGTACTTC.

There are many counts of this clonotype. This chain connects TRBV14 to TRBJ2-2; 10 nucleotides agree with TRBD1. Germline CDR1 reads SGHDN; CDR2 reads FVKESK. The J segment lost 2 bases and the V segment lost 3 bases, leaving 9 bases of the junction unmatched. The CDR3 runs to 18 residues. Here the CDR3 reads CASSHARDRGHNTGELFF. CDR3 DNA sequence: TGTGCCAGCAGCCACGCTAGAGACAGGGGGCATAACACCGGGGAGCTGTTTTTT.

This clonotype was detected many times. The V and J genes are TRBV12-3 or TRBV12-4 and TRBJ1-1, with TRBD1 as a possible D gene (5 bases). The V end was cut by 6 bases, the J end by 2 bases, with 16 bases between. The length of the CDR3 is 15 residues. This chain's CDR3 is CASSRSTGGNTEAFF. Here the CDR3 DNA reads TGTGCCAGCAGCCGTTCTACAGGAGGAAACACTGAAGCTTTCTTT.

This clonotype was seen ten or more times. The chain recombines TRBV7-9 with TRBJ2-3; TRBD1 might be the D (5 bases). Germline lookup yields CDR1 SEHNR and CDR2 FQNEAQ (reference sequence). Trimming shortened V by 2 bases and J by 2 bases, and 11 bases separated the two germline ends. CDR3 length equals 15 residues. CDR3 loop: CASSLSRGLTDTQYF. Here the CDR3 DNA reads TGTGCCAGCAGCTTATCTAGGGGCCTCACAGATACGCAGTATTTT. Full variable domain (missing parts from reference TRBV7-9 and TRBJ2-3): DTGVSQNPRHKITKRGQNVTFRCDPISEHNRLYWYRQTLGQGPEFLTYFQNEAQLEKSRLLSDRFSAERPKGSFSTLEIQRTEQGDSAMYLCASSLSRGLTDTQYFGPGTRLTVL.

The chain combines TRBV29-1 with TRBJ2-7, with 8 bases matching TRBD1. Germline V CDR1 and CDR2: SQVTM, ANQGSEA. The CDR3 runs to 12 residues. V trimming: 6 bases; J trimming: 7 bases; junction bases outside the gene matches: 8. DNA for the CDR3: TGCAGCGTACGGACAGGGATGGAGGAGCAGTACTTC. Amino acid sequence: CSVRTGMEEQYF.

The table lists this clonotype with many counts. The rearrangement joins TRBV19 to TRBJ2-4; no clear D gene. Germline CDR1 LNHDA, CDR2 SQIVND (reference sequence). The CDR3 totals 15 residues. The V and J ends lost 3 bases and 2 bases respectively, with 11 bases between them. For the CDR3, the DNA is TGTGCCAGTAGTATTTGGGTTGGAACCAAAAACATTCAGTACTTC. Translated: CASSIWVGTKNIQYF.

This clonotype was seen once. V and J are TRBV10-1 and TRBJ1-5; D gene unclear. Germline V gene data show CDR1 as WNHNN and CDR2 as SYGVQD (reference sequence). The length of the CDR3 is 13 residues. Between the trimmed V and J ends, which lost 10 bases and 0 bases, there was a span of 10 bases. The CDR3 here is CATKIVSNQPQHF. The CDR3 region has the DNA TGCGCCACCAAGATAGTTAGCAATCAGCCCCAGCATTTT.

The J gene is TRBJ1-1, the V gene TRBV10-3, with 7 bases that match TRBD1. The V gene end was trimmed by 6 bases and the J gene end by 6 bases; junction bases not matched to a gene: 7. Germline values: CDR1 ENHRY, CDR2 SYGVKD. The CDR3 covers 13 residues. The CDR3 nucleotides read TGTGCCATCAGGGGGGACAGAGTTTCTGAAGCTTTCTTT. The encoded protein is CAIRGDRVSEAFF.

This chain connects TRBV7-6 to TRBJ1-1; perhaps TRBD1 as D (5 bases). CDR1 SGHVS and CDR2 FNYEAQ come from the germline V gene. The CDR3 covers 15 residues. Deletions cut 2 bases from V and 0 bases from J, with 10 bases between. CDR3 nucleotide sequence: TGTGCCAGCAGCTTAAAGACAGAGATGAACACTGAAGCTTTCTTT. This encodes CASSLKTEMNTEAFF.

The J gene is TRBJ2-1, the V gene TRBV20-1; the D is unclear. The germline gives CDR1 DFQATT, CDR2 SNEGSKA (reference sequence). V was cut by 3 bases and J by 4 bases, with 10 bases left in between. The length of the CDR3 is 13 residues. CDR3 nucleotides: TGCAGTGCTAGGTGGCCATTTTACAATGAGCAGTTCTTC. Its translation is CSARWPFYNEQFF.

Comment on this clonotype: At one end, the junction sequence differs from germline, possibly due to a read error. The V gene is TRBV5-1, the J gene TRBJ1-5; a possible D gene is TRBD1 (5 bases). The germline V gene encodes CDR1 SGHRS and CDR2 YFSETQ. The CDR3 loop spans 15 amino acids. The CDR3: CASSLDGGDYQPQHF. The CDR3 bases are TGCGCTAGCAGCCTCGACGGGGGGGACTATCAGCCCCAGCATTTT.

This clonotype was counted a few times. The chain uses TRBV24-1 and TRBJ1-5, with TRBD1 as a possible D gene (6 bases). This CDR3 has 13 residues. Deletions cut 7 bases from V and 7 bases from J, with 13 bases between. Germline V gives CDR1 KGHDR, CDR2 SFDVKD. The CDR3 nucleotides are TGTGCCACCAGCGGCAGGGGCGAACAGCCCCAGCATTTT. Translation gives CATSGRGEQPQHF.

A word on this clonotype: At one end, the junction sequence differs from germline, possibly due to a read error. The chain combines TRBV11-2 with TRBJ2-3; a possible D gene is TRBD2 (6 bases). The V gene's germline CDR1 is SGHAT and CDR2 FQNNGV. This CDR3 is built from 15 residues. As DNA, the CDR3 is TGTGCCAGCAGCTTAGGGGGGGAGTTCACAGATACGCACTATTTT. The encoded protein is CASSLGGEFTDTHYF.

The V call is TRBV7-9, the J call TRBJ2-5; maybe TRBD1 (6 bases). Germline assignment: CDR1 SEHNR and CDR2 FQNEAQ (reference sequence). CDR3 size: 14 residues. Between the trimmed V and J ends, which lost 6 bases and 5 bases, there was a span of 16 bases. CDR3 protein: CASRPQGLGETQYF. CDR3 in DNA: TGTGCCAGCAGGCCTCAGGGGTTGGGGGAGACCCAGTACTTC.

The table lists this clonotype with a few counts. This chain links TRBV24-1 with TRBJ2-7, with 7 positions matching TRBD1. This CDR3 has 13 residues. The germline V gene has CDR1 KGHDR and CDR2 SFDVKD. V was clipped by 7 bases and J by 0 bases; unmatched bases: 2. The CDR3 bases are TGTGCCACCAGAAGGGACAGCTCCTACGAGCAGTACTTC. Protein: CATRRDSSYEQYF.